This TCR beta chain came from a study of identical twins (dated by TCRdb to about 2016). Describing the broader study: To test whether fetal clonotypes persist, this study deep-sequenced TCR alpha and beta repertoires from monozygotic twins, from unrelated adults of various ages, and from cord blood. Replicate twin experiments were performed at different times using different library preparation protocols to rule out contamination. Study-wide conclusions, independent of this receptor: Conclusions relied on cross-sectional statistical analysis, since the same donors could not be followed over many years. Compared with coincidental sharing between unrelated individuals, an excess of low generation-probability sequences was observed among out-of-frame TCR alpha sequences shared between twins. Zero-insertion analyses could be partly confounded by invariant T cells such as MAIT and iNKT, although diverse VJ usage argued against such confounding for most clonotypes. A weaker excess of twin sharing was found in beta out-of-frame sequences because the signal-to-noise ratio was lowered by fewer shared sequences. In monozygotic twins, recombination models systematically underestimated out-of-frame TCR alpha sharing, but the models matched the sharing seen between unrelated individuals. Abundant cord blood beta clonotypes had fewer insertions, young adult naive repertoires showed a similar but weaker trend, and memory repertoires showed no such trend.

Only healthy Caucasian donors were included. The twin cohort consisted of three pairs of female monozygotic twins, all aged roughly 18 to 29 years. CD4+ and CD8+ T cell populations were isolated with positive isolation kits from Invitrogen. The library relied on 5' RACE. The sequencer was an Illumina HiSeq 2000. Template switching introduced a universal primer binding site; the final cDNA contained a unique molecular identifier, enabling accurate counting of TCR cDNA molecules. Specific primers in the conserved constant-segment region were used to synthesize first-strand cDNA for the TCR alpha and beta chains. Each cDNA library was double barcoded, with a SMART-Mk sample barcode plus Illumina barcodes, to control for contamination. TruSeq adapter sequences and Illumina sample barcodes were added in two successive PCR steps. The Illumina HiSeq platform was used with custom primers to sequence TCR alpha and beta cDNA libraries. The authors' pipeline ran thus. MiGEC was used to process raw reads and extract unique molecular identifiers, and MiXCR was used to find CDR3 positions. For each individual, recombination models were inferred using an EM algorithm with the repgenHMM and IGoR tools. The analysis of shared clonotypes was done with the tcR package in R, with sharing normalized by the product of cloneset sizes. Out-of-frame nonproductive sequences were analyzed to study raw recombination free of thymic and clonal selection effects. Through fastp at Q25 and MiXCR, TCRdb rebuilt clones from the public reads, retaining in-frame beta chains. Each record represents a unique CDR3 protein, reported with the most common genes and DNA among its rows. V and J calls and clone size were set by TCRdb, not the authors. In all, the sample holds 470,000 or so distinct CDR3 sequences, and 20% to 25% of those were seen once. The leading ten clones occupy 2.5% to 3.5% of the sample.

The CDR3, cysteine through phenylalanine, is 13 amino acids long. CDR3 DNA only is kept here, 39 bases in frame from base 1. A distance of 5 bases separates the germline ends of V and J, which lose 0 bases and 2 bases respectively. CDR1 MNHEY and CDR2 SVGEGT are derived from the germline V gene. Of note for this clonotype: Its antigen has not been determined. There are no base qualities to consult, and no much larger clone falls within one base.

These data also formed part of another study, on T cells expressing NK-cell markers. From that second study: TCR beta-chain repertoires were profiled in sorted CD3+CD56+NKG2C+, CD3+CD56+NKG2C- and CD3+CD56-NKG2C+ T-cell subsets from several donors. Among the eight sequenced donors, only one was HCMV-seronegative, while the other seven were HCMV-seropositive. To restrict sorting to alphabetaTCR-expressing T cells, an anti-gammadeltaTCR antibody was added in several experiments. For roughly six donors, the dominant CD3+CD56+NKG2C+ clonotypes were among the top 10 CD8+ clonotypes and accounted for roughly 1.0-7.5% of CD8+ T cells. Those dominant clonotypes were again the most abundant among CD3+CD56-NKG2C+ cells in several donors, at about 28.3-60.1%. It remained unclear whether the expanded NKG2C-expressing T cell clones were specific for HCMV antigens. Randomly selected healthy volunteers, three men and five women, were used as the eight sequenced donors. HCMV serostatus was determined by detecting HCMV-specific IgG in serum with a commercial ELISA kit. MIGEC was used to demultiplex reads and group the reads by UMI, and MiTCR was used to assemble and quantify clonotypes. Only TCR cDNA sequences supported by at least two reads were kept to exclude erroneous sequences. The tcR package was used for downstream repertoire analysis, with clonotypes matched between fractions based on CDR3 nucleotide sequence plus V segment. VDJmatch was used to annotate antigen specificity against VDJdb, with one amino acid substitution in CDR3 allowed.

The sequence came from a woman aged 18 to 35 in good health. The receptor chain draws on TRBV6-2 or TRBV6-3 and TRBJ2-7; the D gene cannot be named for sure. The sequencing sample was made of CD4+ T cells sorted from blood. In nucleotides, the sequence is TGTGCCAGCAGTTACTCCCAAACCTACGAGCAGTACTTC. The translation is CASSYSQTYEQYF.